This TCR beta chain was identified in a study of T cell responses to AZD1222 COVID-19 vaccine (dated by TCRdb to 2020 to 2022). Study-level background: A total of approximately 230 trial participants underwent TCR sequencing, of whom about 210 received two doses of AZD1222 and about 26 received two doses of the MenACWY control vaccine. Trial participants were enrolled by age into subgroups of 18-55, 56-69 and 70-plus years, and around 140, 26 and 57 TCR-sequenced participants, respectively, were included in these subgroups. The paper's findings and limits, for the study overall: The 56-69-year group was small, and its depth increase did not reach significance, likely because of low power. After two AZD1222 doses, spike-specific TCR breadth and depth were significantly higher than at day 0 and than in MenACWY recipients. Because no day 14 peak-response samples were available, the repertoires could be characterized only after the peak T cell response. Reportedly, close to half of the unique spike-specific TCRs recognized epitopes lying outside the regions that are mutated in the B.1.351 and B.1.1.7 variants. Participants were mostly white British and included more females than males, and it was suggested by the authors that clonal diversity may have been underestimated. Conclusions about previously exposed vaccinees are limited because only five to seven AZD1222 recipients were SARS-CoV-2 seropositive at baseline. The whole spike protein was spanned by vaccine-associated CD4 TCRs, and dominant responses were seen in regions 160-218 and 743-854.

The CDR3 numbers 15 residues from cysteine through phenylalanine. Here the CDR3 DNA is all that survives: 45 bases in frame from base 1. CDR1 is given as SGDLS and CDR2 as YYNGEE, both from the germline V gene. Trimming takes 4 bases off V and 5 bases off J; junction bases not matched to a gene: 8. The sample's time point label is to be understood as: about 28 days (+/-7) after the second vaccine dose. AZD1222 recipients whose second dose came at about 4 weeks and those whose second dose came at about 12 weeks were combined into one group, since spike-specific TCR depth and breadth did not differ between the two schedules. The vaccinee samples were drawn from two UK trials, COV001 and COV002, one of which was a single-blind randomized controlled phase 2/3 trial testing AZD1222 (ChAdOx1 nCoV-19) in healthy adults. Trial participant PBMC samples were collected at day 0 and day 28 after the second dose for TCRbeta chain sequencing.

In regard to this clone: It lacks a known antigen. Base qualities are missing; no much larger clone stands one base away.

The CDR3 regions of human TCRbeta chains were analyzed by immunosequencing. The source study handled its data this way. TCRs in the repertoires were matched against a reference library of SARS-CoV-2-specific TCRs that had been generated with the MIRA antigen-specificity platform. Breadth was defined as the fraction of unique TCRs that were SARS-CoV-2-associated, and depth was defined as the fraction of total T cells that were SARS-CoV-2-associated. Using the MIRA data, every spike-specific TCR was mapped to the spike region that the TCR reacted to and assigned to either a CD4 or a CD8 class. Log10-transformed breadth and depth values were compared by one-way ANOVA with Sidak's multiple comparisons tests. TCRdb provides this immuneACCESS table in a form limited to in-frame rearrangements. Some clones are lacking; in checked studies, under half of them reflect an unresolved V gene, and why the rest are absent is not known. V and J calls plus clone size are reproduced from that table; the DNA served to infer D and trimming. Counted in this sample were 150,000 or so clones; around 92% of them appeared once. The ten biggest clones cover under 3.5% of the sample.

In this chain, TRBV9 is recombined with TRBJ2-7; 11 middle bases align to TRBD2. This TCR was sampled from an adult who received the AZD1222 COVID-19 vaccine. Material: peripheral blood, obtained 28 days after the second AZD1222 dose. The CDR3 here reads CASSPSSLAGDEQYF. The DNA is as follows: TGTGCCAGCAGCCCGAGCTCACTAGCGGGAGACGAGCAGTACTTC.